This paragraph reports one T cell receptor (beta chain). What it recognizes is unknown. The sample originates from a study of T cells expressing NK-cell markers. Study information: It was sorted CD3+CD56+NKG2C+, CD3+CD56+NKG2C- and CD3+CD56-NKG2C+ T cells that supplied the TCR beta repertoires. Among the eight sequenced donors, seven tested HCMV-seropositive and one tested seronegative.

TCRdb reprocessed the 5' RACE reads; each CDR3 protein has one entry and no DNA is given. This sample's clone table lists 400,000 or so distinct CDR3 sequences. The germline CDR1 and CDR2 sequences are LGHDT and YNNKEL (reference sequence). This CDR3 comprises 16 residues. Whole-study findings and limits: Leadership of the CD3+CD56-NKG2C+ fraction also belonged to these clonotypes in several donors. Six of the donors carried dominant NKG2C+ clonotypes that took up 1.0-7.0% of their CD8+ T cells.

The chain has TRBV3-1 and TRBJ2-1; TCRdb gives TRBD1 as the D gene, but with no DNA this cannot be confirmed. This TCR was recovered from a woman in her fifties or sixties in good health. Sequencing was performed on blood T cells: a sorted CD56 or NKG2C T cell subset, CD4+ or CD8+ T cells, or bulk PBMC T cells (not recorded which). CDR3 residues: CASSHDGTPTYNEQFF.